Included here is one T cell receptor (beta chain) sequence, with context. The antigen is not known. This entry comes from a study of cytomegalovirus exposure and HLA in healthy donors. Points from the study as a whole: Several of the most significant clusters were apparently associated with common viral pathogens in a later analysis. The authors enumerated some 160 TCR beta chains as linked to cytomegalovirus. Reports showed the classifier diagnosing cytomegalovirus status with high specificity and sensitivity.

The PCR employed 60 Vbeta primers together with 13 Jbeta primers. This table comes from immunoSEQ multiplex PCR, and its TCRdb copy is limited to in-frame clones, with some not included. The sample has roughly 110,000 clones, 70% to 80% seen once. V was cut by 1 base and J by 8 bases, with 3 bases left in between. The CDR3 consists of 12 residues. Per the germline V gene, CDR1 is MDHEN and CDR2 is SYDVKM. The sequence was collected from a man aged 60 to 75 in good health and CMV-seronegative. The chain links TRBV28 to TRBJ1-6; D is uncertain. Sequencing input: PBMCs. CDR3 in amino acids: CASSLSDSPLHF. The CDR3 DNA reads TGTGCCAGCAGTTTATCGGATTCACCCCTCCACTTT.